One and the same sample provided the 27 T cell receptor beta chains below, sequenced in a study of T cells expressing NK-cell markers. Reanalyzing the 5' RACE reads, TCRdb keeps one entry per CDR3 protein, without DNA. The listing records approximately 150,000 distinct CDR3 sequences. The sample taken for sequencing was blood T cells: a sorted CD56 or NKG2C T cell subset, CD4+ or CD8+ T cells, or bulk PBMC T cells (not recorded which). All receptors derive from a young man in good health.

V usage is TRBV5-1 and J usage is TRBJ2-1; checking the TCRdb D call of TRBD1 is not possible without DNA. This CDR3 spans 15 amino acids. Germline V gene lookup returns CDR1 SGHRS and CDR2 YFSETQ. The chain's CDR3 is CASSLGQANYNEQFF. The full variable domain, rest sourced from reference TRBV5-1 and TRBJ2-1, is KAGVTQTPRYLIKTRGQQVTLSCSPISGHRSVSWYQQTPGQGLQFLFEYFSETQRNKGNFPGRFSGRQFSNSRSEMNVSTLELGDSALYLCASSLGQANYNEQFFGPGTRLTVL.

The chain combines TRBV7-9 with TRBJ2-2; without DNA, the TCRdb call of TRBD1 cannot be checked. Germline V gene lookup returns CDR1 SEHNR and CDR2 FQNEAQ (reference sequence). CDR3 length equals 16 residues. The CDR3 loop reads CASPRGARTNTGELFF. Full variable domain (missing parts from reference TRBV7-9 and TRBJ2-2): DTGVSQNPRHKITKRGQNVTFRCDPISEHNRLYWYRQTLGQGPEFLTYFQNEAQLEKSRLLSDRFSAERPKGSFSTLEIQRTEQGDSAMYLCASPRGARTNTGELFFGEGSRLTVL.

V usage is TRBV7-6 and J usage is TRBJ2-4; TCRdb gives TRBD1 as the D gene, but with no DNA this cannot be confirmed. The CDR3 extends over 17 amino acids. The germline CDR1 and CDR2 sequences are SGHVS and FNYEAQ. CDR3 region: CASSSWPGMDSKNIQYF. The full variable domain, completed using reference TRBV7-6 and TRBJ2-4, is GAGVSQSPRYKVTKRGQDVALRCDPISGHVSLYWYRQALGQGPEFLTYFNYEAQQDKSGLPNDRFSAERPEGSISTLTIQRTEQRDSAMYRCASSSWPGMDSKNIQYFGAGTRLSVL.

V and J are TRBV24-1 and TRBJ2-1; checking the TCRdb D call of TRBD2 is not possible without DNA. This CDR3 contains 14 residues. In germline, CDR1 is KGHDR, CDR2 SFDVKD. The CDR3: CATRRTSGSDEQFF.

The chain couples TRBV27 to TRBJ1-5; TCRdb gives TRBD1 as the D gene, but with no DNA this cannot be confirmed. The CDR3 has 15 residues. Germline V gives CDR1 MNHEY, CDR2 SMNVEV (reference sequence). The CDR3 region is CASSLSTGGGMHQHF.

V gene TRBV9 combines with J gene TRBJ2-7; the TCRdb call, TRBD1, lacks DNA for checking. Germline loops: CDR1 SGDLS, CDR2 YYNGEE. The length of the CDR3 is 15 residues. The CDR3 protein is CASSVGSQGAGEQYF.

The CDR3 loop is CASSLIIGGGQETQYF. J is TRBJ2-5 and V is TRBV7-8; TCRdb calls TRBD1, which cannot be checked without DNA. This CDR3 has 16 amino acids. Per the germline V gene, CDR1 is SGHVS and CDR2 is FQNEAQ.

This rearrangement joins TRBV5-1 to TRBJ2-1; absent DNA, TCRdb's TRBD2 call cannot be checked. The germline CDR1 and CDR2 sequences are SGHRS and YFSETQ. This CDR3 spans 14 amino acids. CDR3 in amino acids: CASSPRTSGNEQFF. The variable domain in full, with the rest retrieved from reference TRBV5-1 and TRBJ2-1, is KAGVTQTPRYLIKTRGQQVTLSCSPISGHRSVSWYQQTPGQGLQFLFEYFSETQRNKGNFPGRFSGRQFSNSRSEMNVSTLELGDSALYLCASSPRTSGNEQFFGPGTRLTVL.

V and J are TRBV5-1 and TRBJ2-1; TCRdb picks TRBD2, but there is no DNA to check that call. CDR1 and CDR2 (germline): SGHRS, YFSETQ. The CDR3 loop spans 15 amino acids. The CDR3 sequence is CASSSSLAGEVEQFF.

The chain has TRBV12-3 or TRBV12-4 and TRBJ2-1; the TCRdb call, TRBD2, lacks DNA for checking. The CDR3 covers 17 residues. The chain's CDR3 is CASRGLAGDLSYNEQFF.

This chain uses TRBV2 with TRBJ2-3; TCRdb's D call of TRBD2 is untestable without DNA. Germline CDR1 reads SNHLY; CDR2 reads FYNNEI. The CDR3 extends over 15 amino acids. The CDR3: CASSEMRERTDTQYF.

V and J are TRBV12-3 or TRBV12-4 and TRBJ1-1. The CDR3 covers 12 residues. This CDR3 reads CASSLRDFGAFF.

The rearrangement joins TRBV6-5 to TRBJ2-3; TCRdb proposes TRBD1, but this gene call is untestable without DNA. The CDR3 runs 13 residues. Per the germline V gene, CDR1 is MNHEY and CDR2 is SVGAGI. The CDR3 sequence is CASRLQGENTQYF.

The chain uses TRBV5-6 and TRBJ2-1; there is no DNA to check the TCRdb D call of TRBD1. The CDR3 contains 15 residues. Germline loops: CDR1 SGHDT, CDR2 YYEEEE. The CDR3 sequence: CASSSLQGKLNEQFF.

Here the CDR3 reads CSVGTGTAYGYTF. The J gene is TRBJ1-2, the V gene TRBV29-1; there is no DNA to check the TCRdb D call of TRBD1. CDR3 length equals 13 residues. Per germline, CDR1 SQVTM and CDR2 ANQGSEA.

The chain recombines TRBV5-4 with TRBJ2-1; with no DNA, the TCRdb D assignment of TRBD2 cannot be verified. This CDR3 is built from 16 residues. Germline V gene lookup returns CDR1 SGHNT and CDR2 YYREEE (reference sequence). The CDR3 region is CASSSPWTSGILEQFF.

The chain has TRBV15 and TRBJ2-7; TCRdb's D call, TRBD2, is unchecked because there is no DNA. This CDR3 has 14 amino acids. Germline CDR1 and CDR2: LNHNV and YYDKDF (reference sequence). CDR3 sequence reads: CATSRDLATYEQYF.

V is TRBV20-1 and J is TRBJ2-1. CDR1 is DFQATT, CDR2 SNEGSKA, per germline (reference sequence). The CDR3 length is 14 residues. The CDR3 spells CSAIDLGSLNEQFF.

The chain employs TRBV7-3 and TRBJ2-2; TCRdb calls TRBD2, which cannot be checked without DNA. CDR3 length: 12 amino acids. Germline V gene lookup returns CDR1 SGHTA and CDR2 FQGTGA. CDR3 sequence reads: CASSQRAGELFF.

The rearrangement links TRBV19 to TRBJ1-2; TCRdb designates TRBD1, a call that cannot be tested without DNA. CDR1 and CDR2 (germline): LNHDA, SQIVND (reference sequence). There are 14 residues in the CDR3. CDR3 loop: CASSTGDIFDGYTF.

The V gene is TRBV12-3 or TRBV12-4, the J gene TRBJ2-7; TCRdb proposes TRBD2, but this gene call is untestable without DNA. There are 14 residues in the CDR3. CDR3 sequence reads: CASSRLAGDDEQYF.

V is TRBV11-1 and J is TRBJ2-1; TCRdb proposes TRBD2, but this gene call is untestable without DNA. This CDR3 has 16 residues. Per germline, CDR1 SGHAT and CDR2 FQDESV (reference sequence). This chain's CDR3 is CASSLGGLAGYNEQFF. Complete variable domain (other parts from reference TRBV11-1 and TRBJ2-1): EAEVAQSPRYKITEKSQAVAFWCDPISGHATLYWYRQILGQGPELLVQFQDESVVDDSQLPKDRFSAERLKGVDSTLKIQPAELGDSAMYLCASSLGGLAGYNEQFFGPGTRLTVL.

The CDR3 here is CASSSRTSGTASYGYTF. This sequence joins TRBV7-8 and TRBJ1-2; as DNA is missing, the TRBD1 call by TCRdb cannot be tested. The CDR3 totals 17 residues. Germline values: CDR1 SGHVS, CDR2 FQNEAQ.

The chain couples TRBV6-1 to TRBJ2-3; TCRdb indicates TRBD1, and absent DNA this call remains unverified. Per the germline V gene, CDR1 is MNHNS and CDR2 is SASEGT. The CDR3 length is 19 residues. The CDR3: CASRQPGHRLAASTDTQYF.

The chain recombines TRBV10-3 with TRBJ2-2; the TCRdb call, TRBD1, lacks DNA for checking. Germline assignment: CDR1 ENHRY and CDR2 SYGVKD. The CDR3 has 15 residues. CDR3 in amino acids: CAISGDGGNTGELFF.

The rearrangement links TRBV24-1 to TRBJ2-5. CDR3 length: 13 amino acids. Germline CDR1 and CDR2: KGHDR and SFDVKD. The CDR3 loop is CATSKAGQETQYF.

The chain employs TRBV6-4 and TRBJ2-1; TCRdb indicates TRBD2, and absent DNA this call remains unverified. The germline V gene encodes CDR1 MRHNA and CDR2 SNTAGT. The CDR3 spans 13 residues. This CDR3 reads CASSDSRSHEQFF.